Shown below are 27 T cell receptor beta chains from a single sample sequenced in a study of cytomegalovirus exposure and HLA in healthy donors. Both 60 Vbeta primers and 13 Jbeta primers went into the PCR. Clones were sequenced by immunoSEQ multiplex PCR, and TCRdb holds only the in-frame ones, with some missing. The table has approximately 33,000 clones, approximately 55% seen once. Sequencing was done on a sample of PBMCs. All receptors derive from a middle-aged woman in good health and CMV-seropositive.

A few counts support this clone. V is TRBV5-4 and J is TRBJ2-7; tentatively, D is TRBD2 (6 bases). This CDR3 has 16 residues. Germline loops: CDR1 SGHNT, CDR2 YYREEE (reference sequence). Deletions cut 0 bases from V and 0 bases from J, with 13 bases between. The CDR3 loop is CASSLDPGRNSYEQYF. The CDR3 bases are TGTGCCAGCAGCTTGGATCCAGGGAGGAACTCCTACGAGCAGTACTTC.

The chain has TRBV9 and TRBJ2-5; D is possibly TRBD1 (5 bases). The germline CDR1 and CDR2 sequences are SGDLS and YYNGEE. CDR3 length equals 15 residues. Trimming removed 0 bases from V and 4 bases from J, with 13 bases in between. CDR3 loop: CASSVGQGWTETQYF. Here the CDR3 DNA reads TGTGCCAGCAGCGTAGGTCAGGGTTGGACAGAGACCCAGTACTTC.

This clone was seen a handful of times. This chain connects TRBV4-2 to TRBJ1-2, with D maybe TRBD1 (5 bases). The CDR3 spans 16 residues. CDR1 is LGHNA and CDR2 is YNFKEQ in the germline V gene. Trimming stripped 4 bases from V and 0 bases from J, with 15 bases between. For the CDR3, the DNA is TGTGCCAGCAGCCGAGAGACAGAAGGACCTAACTATGGCTACACCTTC. It encodes CASSRETEGPNYGYTF.

This clone was recorded a few times. The chain is built from TRBV7-6 and TRBJ2-7; 11 bases align to TRBD1. Germline V gene lookup returns CDR1 SGHVS and CDR2 FNYEAQ. The CDR3 runs 16 residues. Trimming removed 0 bases from V and 6 bases from J; junction bases left unmatched: 7. CDR3 sequence (DNA): TGTGCCAGCAGCTTAGCGAATCTGGACAGGGGGCGCGAGCAGTACTTC. The encoded protein is CASSLANLDRGREQYF.

This clone is medium-sized by share. This chain connects TRBV5-6 to TRBJ1-6, with 10 bases matching TRBD1. The CDR3 covers 16 residues. Trimming cost V 2 bases and J 7 bases; bases outside gene matches: 6. Germline CDR1 reads SGHDT; CDR2 reads YYEEEE. The CDR3, as DNA: TGTGCCAGCAGCTTCCGGGACAGGGGTTTGAATTCACCCCTCCACTTT. It specifies CASSFRDRGLNSPLHF. Filled out from reference TRBV5-6 and TRBJ1-6, the complete variable domain reads DAGVTQSPTHLIKTRGQQVTLRCSPKSGHDTVSWYQQALGQGPQFIFQYYEEEERQRGNFPDRFSGHQFPNYSSELNVNALLLGDSALYLCASSFRDRGLNSPLHFGNGTRLTVT.

This rearrangement joins TRBV5-1 to TRBJ1-1, with a possible D match to TRBD1 (6 bases). Per germline, CDR1 SGHRS and CDR2 YFSETQ. Trimming stripped 3 bases from V and 5 bases from J, with 14 bases between. The CDR3 loop spans 14 amino acids. For the CDR3, the DNA is TGCGCCAGCAGCTCTAACGACAGGCGGACTGAAGCTTTCTTT. It codes for CASSSNDRRTEAFF.

This clone came up a few times. The chain has TRBV6-1 and TRBJ1-3; 9 bases line up with TRBD1. The germline V gene encodes CDR1 MNHNS and CDR2 SASEGT. The junction had 4 bases not matched to a gene; V was cut back by 4 bases and J by 0 bases. The CDR3 length is 16 residues. CDR3 DNA sequence: TGTGCCAGCAGTGCGACAGGGGGTTTCTCTGGAAACACCATATATTTT. This codes for CASSATGGFSGNTIYF.

The chain recombines TRBV5-1 with TRBJ2-2; D gene ambiguous. The CDR3 runs 15 residues. In germline, CDR1 is SGHRS, CDR2 YFSETQ. V gave up 2 bases and J gave up 2 bases, with 10 bases separating them. This CDR3 reads CASSLYSGNTGELFF. DNA for the CDR3: TGCGCCAGCAGCTTATACTCAGGAAACACCGGGGAGCTGTTTTTT.

This clone was seen more than once but under ten times. This chain joins TRBV10-3 and TRBJ1-2; no definite D call. V dropped 0 bases and J dropped 4 bases, with 9 bases sitting between them. Germline V lookup: CDR1 ENHRY, CDR2 SYGVKD. This CDR3 comprises 14 residues. The CDR3 region is CAISESTEIYGYTF. In DNA, the CDR3 is TGTGCCATCAGTGAGTCCACAGAGATCTATGGCTACACCTTC.

The chain recombines TRBV5-4 with TRBJ1-1, with 9 nucleotides matching TRBD1. Trimming took 0 bases from V and 0 from J; bases not matched to a gene: 3. CDR1 is SGHNT and CDR2 is YYREEE in the germline V gene (reference sequence). The CDR3 runs to 16 residues. CDR3 sequence: CASSLEGQGMNTEAFF. Written as DNA, the CDR3 is TGTGCCAGCAGCTTGGAAGGACAGGGGATGAACACTGAAGCTTTCTTT. The full variable domain, completed using reference TRBV5-4 and TRBJ1-1, is ETGVTQSPTHLIKTRGQQVTLRCSSQSGHNTVSWYQQALGQGPQFIFQYYREEENGRGNFPPRFSGLQFPNYSSELNVNALELDDSALYLCASSLEGQGMNTEAFFGQGTRLTVV.

This clone was seen more than once but under ten times. V and J are TRBV7-6 and TRBJ2-5; the match to TRBD2 covers 9 bases. This CDR3 spans 15 amino acids. CDR1 and CDR2 (germline): SGHVS, FNYEAQ. V lost 1 base and J lost 5; bases outside the gene matches: 5. DNA for the CDR3: TGTGCCAGCAGCTTAGGTTCGAGCGGGGGGGAGACCCAGTACTTC. Translating it yields CASSLGSSGGETQYF.

The rearrangement joins TRBV9 to TRBJ2-5; D is possibly TRBD2 (5 bases). Germline CDR1 reads SGDLS; CDR2 reads YYNGEE. The V gene lost 3 bases and the J gene lost 3 bases, with 9 bases spanning the gap. CDR3 length: 13 amino acids. The CDR3 region has the DNA TGTGCCAGCAGCGAGAGCGGAGAAGAGACCCAGTACTTC. It translates to CASSESGEETQYF.

The table lists this clone with a few counts. The chain is built from TRBV5-1 and TRBJ1-1; the match to TRBD1 covers 7 bases. The CDR3 runs 15 residues. Per the germline V gene, CDR1 is SGHRS and CDR2 is YFSETQ. The V gene end was trimmed by 0 bases and the J gene end by 4 bases; junction bases not matched to a gene: 6. CDR3 amino acids: CASSLVEGAGTEAFF. The CDR3 region has the DNA TGCGCCAGCAGCTTGGTGGAGGGGGCGGGCACTGAAGCTTTCTTT.

This clone has only a few counts. The rearrangement uses TRBV6-9 and TRBJ2-5; tentative D call: TRBD1 (6 bases). CDR3 size: 16 residues. Germline-derived CDR1 and CDR2 are MNHGY and SVAAGI. Deletions cut 0 bases from V and 5 bases from J, with 16 bases between. This CDR3 is CASSYSRRTVLETQYF. Written as DNA, the CDR3 is TGTGCCAGCAGTTATTCGCGGCGGACAGTTCTTGAGACCCAGTACTTC.

The chain links TRBV6-6 to TRBJ1-5; weak D call: TRBD1 (6 bases). Trimming removed 7 bases at V and 0 bases at J, with 10 bases between. Looked up from germline, CDR1 is MNHNY and CDR2 is SVGAGI (reference sequence). The CDR3 length is 14 residues. The CDR3 DNA is TGTGCCAGCACCCAGGGGTATAGCAATCAGCCCCAGCATTTT. This gives the protein CASTQGYSNQPQHF.

In its sample, this clone was seen a few times. This chain joins TRBV28 and TRBJ2-4; 9 nucleotides align to TRBD2. Per germline, CDR1 MDHEN and CDR2 SYDVKM. This CDR3 is built from 17 residues. The V and J ends lost 6 bases and 9 bases, in that order; junction bases with no gene match: 18. This chain's CDR3 is CASSTLGAGGWSGIQYF. The CDR3, as DNA: TGTGCCAGCAGCACCTTGGGAGCGGGGGGTTGGAGTGGCATTCAGTACTTC.

This chain uses TRBV9 with TRBJ2-3; the D is unclear. The CDR3 is 12 amino acids. The V gene's germline CDR1 is SGDLS and CDR2 YYNGEE. The germline V and J ends were trimmed by 4 bases and 3 bases, with 6 bases remaining between them. Written as DNA, the CDR3 is TGTGCCAGCAGCTCCATGACAGATACGCAGTATTTT. The encoded protein is CASSSMTDTQYF.

The V gene is TRBV15, the J gene TRBJ1-1; D uncertain. CDR1 LNHNV and CDR2 YYDKDF come from the germline V gene (reference sequence). The V end was cut by 4 bases, the J end by 3 bases, with 6 bases between. The CDR3 runs to 12 residues. CDR3 DNA sequence: TGTGCCACCAGCACTCCGGACACTGAAGCTTTCTTT. It yields the protein CATSTPDTEAFF.

This clone was seen only once. The CDR3 bases are TGCGCCAGCAGCCAAGGGGGGTCTAGCGGGGCCCCCTACAATGAGCAGTTCTTC. It translates to CASSQGGSSGAPYNEQFF. The rearrangement links TRBV4-1 to TRBJ2-1, with 9 bases fitting TRBD2. With V trimmed by 1 base and J by 2 bases, 9 bases remained unmatched. The V gene's germline CDR1 is MGHRA and CDR2 YSYEKL. The CDR3 length is 18 residues.

The chain recombines TRBV4-1 with TRBJ2-1; 8 positions match TRBD2. CDR1 and CDR2 from the germline V gene are MGHRA and YSYEKL. The length of the CDR3 is 18 residues. The V segment lost 3 bases and the J segment 4 bases; nucleotides outside the gene matches: 14. The CDR3 loop reads CASSHDMRGLAKYNEQFF. In DNA, the CDR3 is TGCGCCAGCAGCCACGATATGCGAGGACTAGCTAAATACAATGAGCAGTTCTTC.

The chain is built from TRBV7-2 and TRBJ2-5; possible D gene TRBD1, 6 bases. The CDR3 consists of 16 residues. CDR1 is SGHTA and CDR2 is FQGNSA in the germline V gene. V lost 2 bases and J lost 5, with 18 bases in between. CDR3 sequence (DNA): TGTGCCAGCAGCTTAACTACAGGGACGGTGACGGAGACCCAGTACTTC. This gives the protein CASSLTTGTVTETQYF.

This clone has just a few counts. The rearrangement uses TRBV7-8 and TRBJ1-2, with a weak D call TRBD1 (5 bases). This CDR3 is 12 amino acids long. V lost 1 base to trimming and J lost 7 bases, with 7 bases between them. Germline loops: CDR1 SGHVS, CDR2 FQNEAQ. CDR3 DNA sequence: TGTGCCAGCAGCTTAGGGGGCCGTGGCTACACCTTC. Translating gives CASSLGGRGYTF.

The chain recombines TRBV6-1 with TRBJ1-3; D unclear. The CDR3 consists of 14 residues. From germline, CDR1 is MNHNS and CDR2 SASEGT. V was shortened by 7 bases and J by 1 base, with 11 bases between the two germline ends. CDR3 nucleotide sequence: TGTGCCAGCACGCCCGGAGGATCTGGAAACACCATATATTTT. It encodes CASTPGGSGNTIYF.

This clone was observed a handful of times. The chain links TRBV28 to TRBJ2-7; D remains ambiguous. V lost 5 bases, J lost 6 bases, and 11 bases lay in between. CDR1 MDHEN and CDR2 SYDVKM come from the germline V gene. The CDR3 is made up of 12 amino acids. CDR3 coding DNA: TGTGCCAGCAGTCAGCGTAATCGCGAGCAGTACTTC. Encoded protein: CASSQRNREQYF.

The V and J genes are TRBV7-9 and TRBJ2-7; D not resolved. The CDR3 runs 13 residues. Germline CDR1 is SEHNR and CDR2 is FQNEAQ (reference sequence). V dropped 2 bases and J dropped 4 bases, with 9 bases sitting between them. The CDR3 protein is CASSLFPGYEQYF. In DNA, the CDR3 is TGTGCCAGCAGCTTATTCCCCGGGTACGAGCAGTACTTC.

CDR3 nucleotides: TGCGCCAGCAGCTTTAGCGGGGGGGCTCACGAGCAGTACTTC. This encodes CASSFSGGAHEQYF. V gene TRBV5-1 combines with J gene TRBJ2-7; TRBD2 matches at 11 bases. Germline V CDR1 and CDR2: SGHRS, YFSETQ. CDR3 length: 14 amino acids. The J segment lost 5 bases and the V segment lost 2 bases, leaving 3 bases of the junction unmatched.

This clone is judged medium-sized. V and J are TRBV5-4 and TRBJ1-2; tentative D call: TRBD1 (5 bases). The CDR3 length is 14 residues. Trimming left V 5 bases short and J 6 bases short, with 17 bases between. CDR1 is SGHNT, CDR2 YYREEE, per germline (reference sequence). DNA for the CDR3: TGTGCCAGCAGTCTCTTCGGAGGGGCCCATGGCTACACCTTC. Amino acids: CASSLFGGAHGYTF.